A single sample gave rise to the 29 T cell receptor beta chains below, sequenced in a study of molecular identifiers for immune sequencing clone quantification. TCRdb processed the PCR reads anew with MiXCR; each CDR3 protein has one entry. The sample has more than 50,000 distinct CDR3 sequences; around 19% are singletons. Sequencing input: naive CD8+ T cells from blood, with Jurkat cell RNA spiked in. The subset was: FACS-sorted CD8+CD4-CCR7+CD45RA+ naive T cells. Receptor source: a human donor in good health. Some libraries in this study had Jurkat cell RNA spiked in.

On this clonotype itself: Just one base apart from a much larger clone, this may be a read error. Since no conserved phenylalanine or tryptophan closes the CDR3, a read error is the likely cause. The DNA is omitted, as the CDR3 cannot be located on it reliably, and the CDR3 follows TCRdb's listing. The chain has TRBV5-6 and TRBJ2-7; the table's TRBD2 call for D was not verified on the DNA. The CDR3 spans 14 residues, counting both ends. Germline CDR1 reads SGHDT; CDR2 reads YYEEEE. The CDR3 is CASSLVSSRAGVNL.

As to this clonotype: One base away lies a much larger clone, so this may be a sequencing read error. The chain joins TRBV4-3 to TRBJ2-1; the D gene is possibly TRBD2 (5 bases). V shed 0 bases and J shed 12 bases, with 15 bases lying between them. The CDR3 extends over 14 amino acids. Germline CDR1 and CDR2: LGHNA and YSLEER. The DNA of the CDR3 is TGCGCCAGCAGCCAAGAGAGGGTTTTCCATGGGCAGTTCTTC. This encodes CASSQERVFHGQFF.

At least ten counts were recorded for this clonotype. V and J are TRBV4-2 and TRBJ2-1; either TRBD1 or TRBD2 may fit D (5 bases each). The CDR3 spans 15 residues. V lost 1 base to trimming and J lost 6 bases, with 13 bases between them. Germline CDR1 reads LGHNA; CDR2 reads YNFKEQ. For the CDR3, the DNA is TGTGCCAGCAGCCAAGGGGTCGGGACCCCCAATGAGCAGTTCTTC. Protein sequence: CASSQGVGTPNEQFF.

Many counts were recorded for this clonotype. The rearrangement joins TRBV7-8 to TRBJ2-1, with TRBD1 matching 10 bases. Germline V gene sequence: CDR1 SGHVS, CDR2 FQNEAQ. Germline trimming cut 4 bases from V and 1 base from J; bases unmatched to any gene: 4. The CDR3 is 16 amino acids. The CDR3 is CASSSRQGASYNEQFF. The CDR3 DNA follows: TGTGCCAGCAGCTCCAGACAGGGGGCTTCCTACAATGAGCAGTTCTTC.

About this clonotype itself: An end of the junction differs from the germline gene, which may be a read error. The chain carries TRBV7-9 and TRBJ1-1; possible D gene TRBD1, 6 bases. The CDR3 has 16 amino acids. CDR1 and CDR2 (germline): SEHNR, FQNEAQ (reference sequence). This chain's CDR3 is CASSPPTGTPNTEAFF. The CDR3 DNA is TGTGCCAGCAGCCCCCCCACGGGGACACCAAACACTGAGGCTTTCTTT.

This clonotype showed up many times. CDR3 region: CAISWGVGYEQYF. CDR3 bases: TGTGCCATCAGTTGGGGCGTCGGTTACGAGCAGTACTTC. The rearrangement links TRBV10-3 to TRBJ2-7, with D possibly being TRBD1 (5 bases). The CDR3 is 13 amino acids. Trimming removed 5 bases at V and 4 bases at J, with 12 bases between. Germline V lookup: CDR1 ENHRY, CDR2 SYGVKD.

V is TRBV27 and J is TRBJ2-7, with 10 positions matching TRBD2. CDR1 and CDR2 from the germline V gene are MNHEY and SMNVEV (reference sequence). The CDR3 extends over 13 amino acids. The junction had 6 bases not matched to a gene; V was cut back by 8 bases and J by 5 bases. For the CDR3, the DNA is TGTGCCAGCTCGGGACTAGCGTTGGACGAGCAGTACTTC. Translating gives CASSGLALDEQYF.

This clonotype was seen ten or more times. The V and J genes are TRBV9 and TRBJ2-7, with 11 bases fitting TRBD2. The CDR3 is 16 amino acids. Germline V CDR1 and CDR2: SGDLS, YYNGEE. The V segment lost 0 bases and the J segment 4 bases; nucleotides outside the gene matches: 6. CDR3 DNA: TGTGCCAGCAGCGTAGGAGGACTAGCGGGCGGGTACGAGCAGTACTTC. Translation: CASSVGGLAGGYEQYF. Full variable domain (remainder filled in from reference TRBV9 and TRBJ2-7): DSGVTQTPKHLITATGQRVTLRCSPRSGDLSVYWYQQSLDQGLQFLIQYYNGEERAKGNILERFSAQQFPDLHSELNLSSLELGDSALYFCASSVGGLAGGYEQYFGPGTRLTVT.

This clonotype was seen at least ten times. The chain recombines TRBV6-5 with TRBJ2-7; no reliable D call. The germline CDR1 and CDR2 sequences are MNHEY and SVGAGI. Trimming removed 2 bases from V and 4 bases from J, with 12 bases in between. The CDR3 is made up of 14 amino acids. The CDR3 coding sequence is TGTGCCAGCAGTTACGGTACAGTCGGGTACGAGCAGTACTTC. Its translation: CASSYGTVGYEQYF.

This clonotype showed up just a few times. This sequence may be a read error, since a much larger clone differs from it by one base. V is TRBV2 and J is TRBJ2-3; no clear D. There are 10 residues in the CDR3. Germline CDR1 is SNHLY and CDR2 is FYNNEI. Trimming stripped 8 bases from V and 4 bases from J, with 4 bases between. The CDR3 nucleotides read TGTGCCAGCGGGGCAGATACGCAGTATTTT. Protein: CASGADTQYF.

This clonotype was observed at least ten times. The genes are TRBV27 and TRBJ1-1, with D maybe TRBD1 (5 bases). Germline V gene sequence: CDR1 MNHEY, CDR2 SMNVEV (reference sequence). V was cut by 5 bases and J by 0 bases, with 16 bases left in between. The CDR3 is 16 amino acids. CDR3 protein: CASSPRTGNMNTEAFF. The CDR3 nucleotides read TGTGCCAGCAGTCCCAGAACAGGTAACATGAACACTGAAGCTTTCTTT.

This clonotype has ten or more counts. The chain combines TRBV25-1 with TRBJ1-1; D might be TRBD1 (6 bases). V lost 4 bases and J lost 0, with 9 bases in between. The CDR3 is made up of 14 amino acids. In germline, CDR1 is MGHDK, CDR2 SYGVNS. The CDR3 spells CASSGTVMNTEAFF. The DNA for the CDR3 is TGTGCCAGCAGTGGGACAGTCATGAACACTGAAGCTTTCTTT.

The sample holds many counts of this clonotype. The V gene is TRBV27, the J gene TRBJ1-4; D is uncertain. Germline CDR1 is MNHEY and CDR2 is SMNVEV (reference sequence). The V end lost 2 bases, the J end lost 7 bases, and 11 bases lay between the germline ends. The CDR3 sequence is 14 residues long. The chain's CDR3 is CASSLGMGPEKLFF. In nucleotides, the CDR3 is TGTGCCAGCAGTTTAGGAATGGGCCCTGAAAAACTGTTTTTT.

This chain joins TRBV27 and TRBJ2-1; TRBD2 matches at 9 bases. The V gene's germline CDR1 is MNHEY and CDR2 SMNVEV (reference sequence). The J segment lost 0 bases and the V segment lost 2 bases, leaving 5 bases of the junction unmatched. The CDR3 runs 17 residues. The CDR3: CASSLGAGGSSYNEQFF. Written as DNA, the CDR3 is TGTGCCAGCAGTTTAGGGGCGGGAGGGAGCTCCTACAATGAGCAGTTCTTC.

The sample holds many counts of this clonotype. This chain connects TRBV23-1 to TRBJ2-1; no firm D call. TRBV23-1 is treated as an ORF (open reading frame) with a function not yet certain. Trimming stripped 3 bases from V and 9 bases from J, with 21 bases between. The CDR3 covers 16 residues. CDR3 bases: TGCGCCAGCAGTCACACTAAGACACCGGGCTTCGGTGAGCAGTTCTTC. As protein: CASSHTKTPGFGEQFF.

This clonotype was seen ten or more times. This chain uses TRBV7-2 with TRBJ2-5, with 10 bases aligning to TRBD2. The CDR3 has 17 amino acids. J lost 5 bases, V lost 1 base, and 10 bases had no gene match. Germline CDR1 is SGHTA and CDR2 is FQGNSA. The CDR3 spells CASSLEVLAGVAETQYF. The CDR3 DNA reads as TGTGCCAGCAGCTTAGAGGTTCTAGCGGGAGTGGCGGAGACCCAGTACTTC.

This clonotype showed up many times. The chain couples TRBV20-1 to TRBJ2-3, with D tentatively TRBD2 (5 bases). Trimming took off 6 bases at V and 0 bases at J, with 16 bases between the two ends. The length of the CDR3 is 15 residues. Germline V gene lookup returns CDR1 DFQATT and CDR2 SNEGSKA (reference sequence). The CDR3 is CSAKHSGESTDTQYF. In DNA form, the CDR3 reads TGCAGTGCAAAACATTCCGGGGAAAGCACAGATACGCAGTATTTT.

V gene TRBV4-1 combines with J gene TRBJ1-3, with 7 bases matching TRBD1. This CDR3 has 14 amino acids. Germline-derived CDR1 and CDR2 are MGHRA and YSYEKL. After removal of 0 bases from V and 7 bases from J, the junction contained 3 bases not matched to a gene. CDR3 DNA sequence: TGCGCCAGCAGCCAAGAAGAGGGGGCTAACACCATATATTTT. Amino acids: CASSQEEGANTIYF.

In its sample, this clonotype was seen many times. Here the CDR3 reads CAWSVGAGDNEQFF. The CDR3 nucleotides read TGTGCCTGGAGCGTGGGGGCGGGAGACAATGAGCAGTTCTTC. The V call is TRBV30, the J call TRBJ2-1, with a weak D call TRBD2 (7 bases). Germline lookup yields CDR1 GTSNPN and CDR2 SVGIG (reference sequence). The CDR3 spans 14 residues. The V and J ends lost 3 bases and 5 bases respectively, with 14 bases between them.

This clonotype has just a few counts. The V call is TRBV28, the J call TRBJ2-1; TRBD2 aligns across 9 bases. This CDR3 has 16 residues. The junction had 7 bases not matched to a gene; V was cut back by 4 bases and J by 3 bases. Germline V gene data show CDR1 as MDHEN and CDR2 as SYDVKM. The CDR3: CASSSVAGEDYNEQFF. CDR3 DNA sequence: TGTGCCAGCAGTTCCGTAGCGGGGGAGGACTACAATGAGCAGTTCTTC.

This clonotype was seen ten or more times. V and J are TRBV5-1 and TRBJ2-3, with a possible D match to TRBD2 (5 bases). This CDR3 spans 15 amino acids. V lost 2 bases and J 0 bases, leaving 10 bases between the germline ends. Per the germline V gene, CDR1 is SGHRS and CDR2 is YFSETQ. CDR3 amino acids: CASSLGLLSTDTQYF. The CDR3 DNA follows: TGCGCCAGCAGCTTAGGACTCCTAAGCACAGATACGCAGTATTTT.

This clonotype was recorded at least ten times. V and J are TRBV20-1 and TRBJ2-7, with TRBD1 matching 8 bases. Germline V gene data show CDR1 as DFQATT and CDR2 as SNEGSKA (reference sequence). With V trimmed by 1 base and J by 6 bases, 5 bases remained unmatched. The CDR3 is made up of 13 amino acids. The CDR3 here is CSARAYDRGEQYF. The CDR3 nucleotides read TGCAGTGCTAGAGCTTACGACAGGGGCGAGCAGTACTTC.

This clonotype has ten or more counts. The chain combines TRBV12-3 or TRBV12-4 with TRBJ2-6; D not certain. Trimming shortened V by 5 bases and J by 1 base, and 9 bases separated the two germline ends. CDR3 length: 15 amino acids. CDR3 region: CASSPPRSGANVLTF. As DNA, the CDR3 is TGTGCCAGCAGTCCCCCCAGGTCTGGGGCCAACGTCCTGACTTTC.

This clonotype was found a few times. The CDR3 loop is CASSSQGFGGEQYF. The CDR3 DNA reads TGTGCCAGCAGCTCTCAGGGGTTCGGCGGCGAGCAGTACTTC. The gene calls are TRBV27 and TRBJ2-7; a weak D match, TRBD1 (6 bases). V gave up 6 bases and J gave up 6 bases, with 18 bases separating them. The germline CDR1 and CDR2 sequences are MNHEY and SMNVEV (reference sequence). The CDR3 spans 14 residues.

Note on this clonotype: This may arise from a read error, as a much more abundant clone is one base away. The CDR3 ends on some other residue instead of the conserved phenylalanine or tryptophan, so this is likely a read error. The CDR3 reads CASSEYREQNTEAFS. The DNA for the CDR3 is TGTGCCAGCAGTGAATATAGGGAACAGAACACTGAAGCTTTCTCT. The chain carries TRBV25-1 and TRBJ1-1; D uncertain. Trimming took 0 bases from V and 1 from J, leaving 9 bases between them. CDR1 is MGHDK, CDR2 SYGVNS, per germline. This CDR3 is built from 15 residues.

As regards this clonotype: Being one base from a much bigger clone, this may be a read error. This rearrangement joins TRBV4-1 to TRBJ2-1; D is unclear. The CDR3 runs to 15 residues. Germline V CDR1 and CDR2: MGHRA, YSYEKL. The CDR3 is CASSQELSSYSEQFF. CDR3 bases: TGCGCCAGCAGCCAAGAACTAAGCTCCTACAGTGAGCAGTTCTTC.

At least ten counts were recorded for this clonotype. The V call is TRBV2, the J call TRBJ2-7; 9 bases line up with TRBD1. The length of the CDR3 is 14 residues. Looked up from germline, CDR1 is SNHLY and CDR2 is FYNNEI. Germline trimming cut 6 bases from V and 5 bases from J; bases unmatched to any gene: 8. The CDR3 DNA reads as TGTGCCAGCAGACCGGGACAGGGAGTCCACGAGCAGTACTTC. It codes for CASRPGQGVHEQYF. Combining the CDR3 with reference TRBV2 and TRBJ2-7 gives the whole variable domain EPEVTQTPSHQVTQMGQEVILRCVPISNHLYFYWYRQILGQKVEFLVSFYNNEISEKSEIFDDQFSVERPDGSNFTLKIRSTKLEDSAMYFCASRPGQGVHEQYFGPGTRLTVT.

On this clonotype: A much larger clonotype is one base distant, so this may be a read error. The J gene is TRBJ2-2, the V gene TRBV11-3, with D possibly being TRBD2 (5 bases). CDR1 is SGHNT and CDR2 is YENEEA in the germline V gene. The CDR3 has 13 residues. The CDR3 sequence: CASTIQNTGKLFF. The CDR3 DNA reads as TGTGCCAGCACCATCCAGAACACCGGGAAGCTGTTTTTT.

Comments on this clonotype: At one of its ends the junction is not consistent with the germline gene, which may arise from a read error. The chain uses TRBV7-9 and TRBJ1-1, with TRBD1 matching over 10 bases. The CDR3 is 15 residues long. Germline V lookup: CDR1 SEHNR, CDR2 FQNEAQ (reference sequence). The CDR3 is CASSPGQGTNTESSF. CDR3 in DNA: TGTGCCAGCAGCCCGGGACAGGGGACGAACACTGAATCTTCCTTT.